The 28 T cell receptor beta chains below were found in one sample sequenced in a study of PD-L1 blockade in urothelial cancer. Some clones are missing from TCRdb's copy, which holds only in-frame ones; the method was immunoSEQ multiplex PCR. Here the sample spans 70,000 or so clones, 85% to 90% being singletons. Specimen: PBMCs, collected around atezolizumab (anti-PD-L1) treatment. These receptors all stem from a man aged 55 to 70 with urothelial cancer.

The CDR3 protein is CASSADNSPLHF. The CDR3 DNA is TGTGCCAGTAGCGCGGATAATTCACCCCTCCACTTT. The rearrangement uses TRBV19 and TRBJ1-6; no definite D call. CDR3 size: 12 residues. The ends were cut back, 6 bases at V and 5 bases at J, with 5 bases in the middle. Germline CDR1 is LNHDA and CDR2 is SQIVND (reference sequence). Full variable domain (rest looked up from reference TRBV19 and TRBJ1-6): DGGITQSPKYLFRKEGQNVTLSCEQNLNHDAMYWYRQDPGQGLRLIYYSQIVNDFQKGDIAEGYSVSREKKESFPLTVTSAQKNPTAFYLCASSADNSPLHFGNGTRLTVT.

V and J are TRBV6-5 and TRBJ2-7; TRBD2 agrees at 12 bases. Per germline, CDR1 MNHEY and CDR2 SVGAGI. This CDR3 comprises 15 residues. V was pared by 5 bases and J by 5 bases, with 7 bases of the junction left unmatched. This CDR3 is CASSPRLAGVDEQYF. The CDR3 nucleotides read TGTGCCAGCAGTCCCCGACTAGCGGGAGTCGACGAGCAGTACTTC.

This chain connects TRBV5-1 to TRBJ2-3; 9 bases are shared with TRBD2. The germline CDR1 and CDR2 sequences are SGHRS and YFSETQ. The CDR3 loop spans 17 amino acids. V lost 2 bases to trimming and J lost 3 bases; unmatched junction nucleotides: 10. CDR3 in DNA: TGCGCCAGCAGCTTAACCAGAGAGGCGGGAGGGACAGATACGCAGTATTTT. It specifies CASSLTREAGGTDTQYF.

This chain uses TRBV7-3 with TRBJ1-3, with D unresolved. This CDR3 has 13 residues. The germline CDR1 and CDR2 sequences are SGHTA and FQGTGA. V shed 4 bases and J shed 2 bases, with 6 bases lying between them. DNA of the CDR3: TGTGCCAGCAGCTCCCCCGCTGGAAACACCATATATTTT. It translates to CASSSPAGNTIYF.

This clone was observed a single time. As DNA, the CDR3 is TGTGCCAGCAGCTCCTCCGCTGGACAGTCCTACGAGCAGTACTTC. Translation gives CASSSSAGQSYEQYF. The chain has TRBV11-2 and TRBJ2-7; tentatively, D is TRBD1 (6 bases). This CDR3 has 15 residues. Trimming removed 4 bases at V and 1 base at J, with 14 bases between. The germline CDR1 and CDR2 sequences are SGHAT and FQNNGV.

This clone has just one count. This sequence joins TRBV5-5 and TRBJ1-5; perhaps TRBD1 as D (5 bases). The CDR3 spans 17 residues. The germline V gene has CDR1 SGHKS and CDR2 YYEKEE (reference sequence). The V gene lost 1 base and the J gene lost 2 bases, with 16 bases spanning the gap. DNA for the CDR3: TGTGCCAGCAGCTTGCGTGTGGACATAACGGGCAATCAGCCCCAGCATTTT. This translates into CASSLRVDITGNQPQHF.

The CDR3 sequence is CASTGTGVTFNYGYTF. In nucleotides, the CDR3 is TGTGCCAGTACCGGGACAGGGGTAACCTTCAACTATGGCTACACCTTC. The V gene is TRBV19, the J gene TRBJ1-2, with 10 bases that match TRBD1. Germline-derived CDR1 and CDR2 are LNHDA and SQIVND (reference sequence). There are 16 residues in the CDR3. With 7 bases clipped from V and 2 bases from J, the junction kept 10 bases outside the gene matches.

The V gene is TRBV29-1, the J gene TRBJ1-2; D ambiguous. CDR1 is SQVTM, CDR2 ANQGSEA, per germline. Trimming stripped 4 bases from V and 10 bases from J, with 16 bases between. This CDR3 is built from 12 residues. For the CDR3, the DNA is TGCAGCGTTGGAATAGGACTTCGGGACTACACCTTC. Encoded protein: CSVGIGLRDYTF.

The chain carries TRBV5-1 and TRBJ2-7, with D perhaps TRBD1 (6 bases). This CDR3 region has 14 residues. Germline V gene data show CDR1 as SGHRS and CDR2 as YFSETQ. The germline V and J ends were trimmed by 4 bases and 4 bases, with 15 bases remaining between them. In nucleotides, the CDR3 is TGCGCCAGCAGCCCCAGCCGGGACACGTACGAGCAGTACTTC. Its protein product is CASSPSRDTYEQYF.

The CDR3 DNA reads TGTGCCAGCAGCTTAGTTTCCCGGACAGGGTCTGAGCAGTACTTC. Translated: CASSLVSRTGSEQYF. V usage is TRBV7-2 and J usage is TRBJ2-7; TRBD1 matches 8 bases. Germline CDR1 and CDR2: SGHTA and FQGNSA. The V segment lost 1 base and the J segment 7 bases; nucleotides outside the gene matches: 9. The CDR3 has 15 residues.

The chain is built from TRBV19 and TRBJ2-7, with D maybe TRBD2 (5 bases). Deletions cut 5 bases from V and 2 bases from J, with 10 bases between. This CDR3 has 13 amino acids. Germline CDR1 is LNHDA and CDR2 is SQIVND (reference sequence). CDR3 region: CASSPPGTYEQYF. CDR3 nucleotide sequence: TGTGCCAGTAGTCCGCCCGGGACCTACGAGCAGTACTTC. The entire variable domain, with the rest obtained from reference TRBV19 and TRBJ2-7, is as follows: DGGITQSPKYLFRKEGQNVTLSCEQNLNHDAMYWYRQDPGQGLRLIYYSQIVNDFQKGDIAEGYSVSREKKESFPLTVTSAQKNPTAFYLCASSPPGTYEQYFGPGTRLTVT.

The CDR3 sequence: CASSDRDSLTDTQYF. The DNA of the CDR3 is TGTGCCAGCAGCGACCGGGACTCACTAACAGATACGCAGTATTTT. The chain couples TRBV5-6 to TRBJ2-3, with D possibly TRBD2 on 6 matching bases. This CDR3 has 15 residues. V was pared by 4 bases and J by 3 bases, with 15 bases between. The germline V gene has CDR1 SGHDT and CDR2 YYEEEE.

This clone was detected once. The gene calls are TRBV5-1 and TRBJ1-3; no clear D. CDR1 is SGHRS and CDR2 is YFSETQ in the germline V gene. The CDR3 extends over 15 amino acids. V lost 0 bases, J lost 0 bases, and 7 bases lay in between. CDR3 nucleotide sequence: TGCGCCAGCAGCTTGGGCGGAAGCTCTGGAAACACCATATATTTT. Protein product: CASSLGGSSGNTIYF.

The V call is TRBV7-2, the J call TRBJ2-1, with TRBD2 as a possible D gene (6 bases). Looked up from germline, CDR1 is SGHTA and CDR2 is FQGNSA. The ends were cut back, 0 bases at V and 3 bases at J, with 12 bases in the middle. The CDR3 spans 16 residues. The CDR3 DNA reads TGTGCCAGCAGCTTAGCGGGGACTGGACTCTACAATGAGCAGTTCTTC. Amino acid sequence: CASSLAGTGLYNEQFF.

This clone showed up just a few times. V and J are TRBV6-5 and TRBJ2-1; possibly TRBD1 for D (5 bases). CDR3 length: 15 residues. V dropped 5 bases and J dropped 5 bases, with 16 bases sitting between them. Germline V gives CDR1 MNHEY, CDR2 SVGAGI. DNA for the CDR3: TGTGCCAGCAGTCCCCCGCAGGGCCAGAACAATGAGCAGTTCTTC. It translates to CASSPPQGQNNEQFF.

Written as DNA, the CDR3 is TGTGCCAGCAGCGAGGGACAGGGGATAGGGACTGAAGCTTTCTTT. This codes for CASSEGQGIGTEAFF. The chain combines TRBV5-4 with TRBJ1-1, with 10 bases identical to TRBD1. V trimming: 4 bases; J trimming: 5 bases; junction bases outside the gene matches: 8. The CDR3 is 15 residues long. Per the germline V gene, CDR1 is SGHNT and CDR2 is YYREEE (reference sequence).

The chain is built from TRBV4-1 and TRBJ2-2; tentative D call: TRBD2 (5 bases). The germline V gene has CDR1 MGHRA and CDR2 YSYEKL. This CDR3 region has 14 residues. Trimming took 4 bases from V and 3 from J, leaving 9 bases between them. The CDR3 region has the DNA TGCGCCAGCAGCCCCGGAGGCTACACCGGGGAGCTGTTTTTT. Amino acids: CASSPGGYTGELFF.

The J gene is TRBJ1-6, the V gene TRBV11-1; D remains unclear. The CDR3 has 14 residues. Trimming cost V 3 bases and J 8 bases, with 11 bases left between them. Germline CDR1 and CDR2: SGHAT and FQDESV (reference sequence). Here the CDR3 DNA reads TGTGCCAGCAGCTTTACCGGTGGTGATTCACCCCTCCACTTT. Translating gives CASSFTGGDSPLHF.

This chain joins TRBV25-1 and TRBJ1-2, with D possibly matching TRBD1 (6 bases). The CDR3 extends over 15 amino acids. CDR1 is MGHDK and CDR2 is SYGVNS in the germline V gene. V shed 3 bases and J shed 4 bases, with 15 bases lying between them. The CDR3 DNA reads as TGTGCCAGCAGTGACTCGGGGACAACGATCTATGGCTACACCTTC. Amino acids: CASSDSGTTIYGYTF.

The V and J genes are TRBV28 and TRBJ2-1; D uncertain. Germline-derived CDR1 and CDR2 are MDHEN and SYDVKM. Trimming left V 10 bases short and J 0 bases short, with 10 bases between. The CDR3 has 13 amino acids. The CDR3 DNA reads TGTGCCACCGAACCGAGCTCCTACAATGAGCAGTTCTTC. As protein: CATEPSSYNEQFF. Full variable domain (rest looked up from reference TRBV28 and TRBJ2-1): DVKVTQSSRYLVKRTGEKVFLECVQDMDHENMFWYRQDPGLGLRLIYFSYDVKMKEKGDIPEGYSVSREKKERFSLILESASTNQTSMYLCATEPSSYNEQFFGPGTRLTVL.

V usage is TRBV4-1 and J usage is TRBJ1-6, with TRBD1 matching over 7 bases. CDR1 and CDR2 (germline): MGHRA, YSYEKL. The length of the CDR3 is 14 residues. With V trimmed by 10 bases and J by 7 bases, 10 bases remained unmatched. This chain's CDR3 is CATKGARPNSPLHF. CDR3 bases: TGCGCCACCAAGGGGGCGCGGCCCAATTCACCCCTCCACTTT.

The V gene is TRBV9, the J gene TRBJ2-3, with 10 bases lining up with TRBD2. The CDR3 covers 15 residues. The trim removed 0 bases at V and 3 bases at J, leaving 1 base unmatched. The germline V gene encodes CDR1 SGDLS and CDR2 YYNGEE. CDR3: CASSVGGLATDTQYF. CDR3 in DNA: TGTGCCAGCAGCGTAGGGGGACTAGCGACAGATACGCAGTATTTT.

The J gene is TRBJ2-7, the V gene TRBV2, with TRBD2 identical over 7 bases. Germline V lookup: CDR1 SNHLY, CDR2 FYNNEI. This CDR3 spans 15 amino acids. Germline trimming cut 9 bases from V and 2 bases from J; bases unmatched to any gene: 13. Here the CDR3 DNA reads TGTGCCAGTCTAGCGGCTCCCCCAGGACCCTACGAGCAGTACTTC. Translating gives CASLAAPPGPYEQYF.

V usage is TRBV11-1 and J usage is TRBJ2-7; possibly TRBD1 for D (5 bases). Germline CDR1 SGHAT, CDR2 FQDESV (reference sequence). V lost 8 bases and J 7 bases, leaving 18 bases between the germline ends. This CDR3 comprises 13 residues. CDR3 in DNA: TGTGCCAGCCTCACCAGGACCTCAGGGGAGCAGTACTTC. Encoded protein: CASLTRTSGEQYF.

The rearrangement uses TRBV2 and TRBJ2-2, with TRBD2 as a possible D gene (6 bases). The V gene lost 6 bases and the J gene lost 4 bases, with 15 bases spanning the gap. Germline assignment: CDR1 SNHLY and CDR2 FYNNEI. The CDR3 spans 15 residues. Here the CDR3 DNA reads TGTGCCAGCAGCCAGACCGGGAGCCCCACCGGGGAGCTGTTTTTT. Protein sequence: CASSQTGSPTGELFF.

The genes are TRBV11-2 and TRBJ2-1, with 11 bases matching TRBD2. The CDR3 has 15 residues. J was trimmed by 2 bases and V by 5 bases; bases with no gene match: 2. The V gene's germline CDR1 is SGHAT and CDR2 FQNNGV. The CDR3 DNA reads as TGTGCCAGCAGCCGTAGCGGGGGGGCCTACAATGAGCAGTTCTTC. The encoded protein is CASSRSGGAYNEQFF.

The rearrangement links TRBV6-1 to TRBJ2-7; a weak D match, TRBD1 (6 bases). The ends were cut back, 6 bases at V and 2 bases at J, with 14 bases in the middle. Germline V gene data show CDR1 as MNHNS and CDR2 as SASEGT. This CDR3 has 14 amino acids. The CDR3 loop is CASRESDSPYEQYF. The CDR3 nucleotides read TGTGCCAGCAGGGAGTCGGACAGTCCCTACGAGCAGTACTTC.

J is TRBJ2-1 and V is TRBV19, with TRBD2 identical over 13 bases. CDR1 and CDR2 from the germline V gene are LNHDA and SQIVND (reference sequence). The CDR3 is 19 amino acids. Trimming at V came to 0 bases and at J to 6 bases, leaving 11 bases not matched to a gene. DNA of the CDR3: TGTGCCAGTAGTATAGAAGGACTAGCGGGAGCCAACCTCCTCAATGAGCAGTTCTTC. Its translation: CASSIEGLAGANLLNEQFF.